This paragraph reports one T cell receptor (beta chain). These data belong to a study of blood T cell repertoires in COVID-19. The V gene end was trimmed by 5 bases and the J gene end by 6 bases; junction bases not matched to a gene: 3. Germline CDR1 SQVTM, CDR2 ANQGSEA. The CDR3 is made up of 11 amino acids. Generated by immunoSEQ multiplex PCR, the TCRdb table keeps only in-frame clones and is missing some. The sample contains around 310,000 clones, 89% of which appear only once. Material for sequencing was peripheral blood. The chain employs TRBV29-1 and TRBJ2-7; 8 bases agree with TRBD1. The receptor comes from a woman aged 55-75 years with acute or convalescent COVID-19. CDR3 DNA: TGCAGCGTTTGGACAGGGTTCGAGCAGTACTTC. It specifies CSVWTGFEQYF.